This T cell receptor beta chain was retrieved from a study of technical replicates of blood from a handful of donors. Germline V CDR1 and CDR2: LNHDA, SQIVND (reference sequence). V trimming: 5 bases; J trimming: 2 bases; junction bases outside the gene matches: 1. The CDR3 totals 13 residues. Sequenced by immunoSEQ multiplex PCR; TCRdb stores in-frame clones only, minus some. The table includes roughly 79,000 clones, roughly 95% detected once. Sequencing was performed on T cells isolated from PBMCs. This receptor was taken from a human donor in good health. The gene calls are TRBV19 and TRBJ1-2; 8 bases line up with TRBD1. CDR3 nucleotide sequence: TGTGCCAGTAGTCGACAGGGGAACTATGGCTACACCTTC. It codes for CASSRQGNYGYTF.